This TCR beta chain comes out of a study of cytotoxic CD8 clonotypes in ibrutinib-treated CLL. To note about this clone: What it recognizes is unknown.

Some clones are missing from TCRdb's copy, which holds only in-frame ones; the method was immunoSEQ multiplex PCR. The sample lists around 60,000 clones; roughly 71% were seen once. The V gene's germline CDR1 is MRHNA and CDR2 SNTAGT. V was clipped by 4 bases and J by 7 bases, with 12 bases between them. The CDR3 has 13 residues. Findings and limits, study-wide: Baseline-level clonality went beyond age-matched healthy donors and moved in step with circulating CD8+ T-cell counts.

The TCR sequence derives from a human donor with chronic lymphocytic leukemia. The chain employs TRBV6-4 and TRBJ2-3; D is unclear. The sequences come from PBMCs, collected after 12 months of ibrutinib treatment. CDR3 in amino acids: CASSVNRMNTQYF. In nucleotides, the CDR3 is TGTGCCAGCAGTGTAAACCGGATGAATACGCAGTATTTT.